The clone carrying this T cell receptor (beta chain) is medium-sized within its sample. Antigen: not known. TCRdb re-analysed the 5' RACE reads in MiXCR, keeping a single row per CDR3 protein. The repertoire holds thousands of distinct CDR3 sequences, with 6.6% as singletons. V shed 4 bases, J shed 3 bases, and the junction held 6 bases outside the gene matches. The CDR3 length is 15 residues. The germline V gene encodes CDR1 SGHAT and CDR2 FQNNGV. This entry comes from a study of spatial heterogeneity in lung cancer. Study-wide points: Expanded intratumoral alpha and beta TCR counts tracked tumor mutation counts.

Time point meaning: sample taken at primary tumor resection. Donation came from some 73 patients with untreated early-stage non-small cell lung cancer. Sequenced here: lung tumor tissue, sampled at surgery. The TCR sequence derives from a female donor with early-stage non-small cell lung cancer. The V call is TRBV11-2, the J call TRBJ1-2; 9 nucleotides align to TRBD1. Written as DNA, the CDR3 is TGTGCCAGCAGCTCGACAGGGGGTAATTACTATGGCTACACCTTC. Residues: CASSSTGGNYYGYTF. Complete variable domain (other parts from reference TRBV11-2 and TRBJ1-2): EAGVAQSPRYKIIEKRQSVAFWCNPISGHATLYWYQQILGQGPKLLIQFQNNGVVDDSQLPKDRFSAERLKGVDSTLKIQPAKLEDSAVYLCASSSTGGNYYGYTFGSGTRLTVV.